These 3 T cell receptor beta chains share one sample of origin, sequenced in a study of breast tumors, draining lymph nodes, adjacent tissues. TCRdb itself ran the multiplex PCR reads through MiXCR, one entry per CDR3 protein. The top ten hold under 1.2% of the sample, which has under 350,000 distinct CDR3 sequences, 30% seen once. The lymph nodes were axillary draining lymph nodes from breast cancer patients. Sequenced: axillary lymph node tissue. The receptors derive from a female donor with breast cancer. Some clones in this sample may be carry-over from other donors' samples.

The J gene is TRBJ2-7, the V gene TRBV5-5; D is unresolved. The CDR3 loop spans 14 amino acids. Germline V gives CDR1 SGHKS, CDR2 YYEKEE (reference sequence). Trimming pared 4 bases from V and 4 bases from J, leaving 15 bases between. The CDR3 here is CASSPRQAAYEQYF. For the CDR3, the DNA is TGTGCCAGCAGCCCCAGGCAGGCCGCGTACGAGCAGTACTTC.

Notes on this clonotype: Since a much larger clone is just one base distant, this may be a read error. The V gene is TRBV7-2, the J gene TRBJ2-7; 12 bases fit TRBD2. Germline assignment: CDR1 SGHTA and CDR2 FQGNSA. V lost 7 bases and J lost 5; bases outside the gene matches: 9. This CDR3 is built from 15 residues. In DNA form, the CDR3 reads TGTGCCAGCACCCCGACTAGCGGGAGAACCCACGAGCAGTACTTC. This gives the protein CASTPTSGRTHEQYF. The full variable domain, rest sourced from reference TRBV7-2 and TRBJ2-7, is GAGVSQSPSNKVTEKGKDVELRCDPISGHTALYWYRQSLGQGLEFLIYFQGNSAPDKSGLPSDRFSAERTGGSVSTLTIQRTQQEDSAVYLCASTPTSGRTHEQYFGPGTRLTVT.

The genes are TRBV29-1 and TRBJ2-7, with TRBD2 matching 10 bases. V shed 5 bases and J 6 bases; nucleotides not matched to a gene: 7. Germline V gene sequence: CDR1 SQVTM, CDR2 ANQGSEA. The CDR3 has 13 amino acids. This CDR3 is CSVPLAGDSEQYF. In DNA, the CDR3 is TGCAGCGTTCCCCTAGCGGGAGACTCCGAGCAGTACTTC.